These 31 T cell receptor beta chains share one sample of origin, sequenced in a study of blood T cell repertoires in COVID-19. Sequencing was performed with immunoSEQ multiplex PCR; in TCRdb, only in-frame clones are kept and a portion is missing. Of 250,000 to 300,000 clones in the sample, around 86% were seen once. The sequenced material came from peripheral blood. These receptors all come from a man between 50 and 59 years old with acute or convalescent COVID-19.

For this clone: At the DNA level, this CDR3 is encoded by other sequences in the same sample as well. The V call is TRBV28, the J call TRBJ2-5; D is perhaps TRBD2 (7 bases). With 3 bases removed from V and 5 bases from J, the gap between germline ends came to 10 bases. CDR1 and CDR2 from the germline V gene are MDHEN and SYDVKM. CDR3 length: 13 residues. This CDR3 reads CASSLGGRETQYF. As DNA, the CDR3 is TGTGCCAGCAGTTTGGGGGGGCGGGAGACCCAGTACTTC. The whole variable domain, filled in from reference TRBV28 and TRBJ2-5, reads DVKVTQSSRYLVKRTGEKVFLECVQDMDHENMFWYRQDPGLGLRLIYFSYDVKMKEKGDIPEGYSVSREKKERFSLILESASTNQTSMYLCASSLGGRETQYFGPGTRLLVL.

This clone was counted a single time. This chain links TRBV5-6 with TRBJ2-5; 7 nucleotides match TRBD1. The junction had 11 bases not matched to a gene; V was cut back by 4 bases and J by 2 bases. The germline gives CDR1 SGHDT, CDR2 YYEEEE. This CDR3 region has 16 residues. The CDR3 protein is CASSPIGGQTQETQYF. The CDR3 DNA sequence: TGTGCCAGCAGCCCGATAGGGGGACAGACACAAGAGACCCAGTACTTC.

This sequence joins TRBV27 and TRBJ1-5; tentatively, D is TRBD1 (6 bases). The CDR3 spans 14 residues. Between the trimmed V and J ends, which lost 9 bases and 0 bases, there was a span of 12 bases. The germline CDR1 and CDR2 sequences are MNHEY and SMNVEV (reference sequence). The CDR3 reads CASGDRHSNQPQHF. The DNA for the CDR3 is TGTGCCAGTGGAGACAGGCATAGCAATCAGCCCCAGCATTTT.

This chain links TRBV29-1 with TRBJ2-1, with D perhaps matching TRBD1 (5 bases). This CDR3 contains 12 residues. Trimming shortened V by 8 bases and J by 11 bases, and 19 bases separated the two germline ends. The germline gives CDR1 SQVTM, CDR2 ANQGSEA. CDR3 sequence (DNA): TGCAGCTATGCCCAGGGCGCCTTGAAGCAGTTCTTC. It specifies CSYAQGALKQFF.

The chain employs TRBV5-5 and TRBJ2-3; D is perhaps TRBD1 (7 bases). V was cut by 2 bases and J by 3 bases, with 16 bases left in between. The germline V gene encodes CDR1 SGHKS and CDR2 YYEKEE (reference sequence). CDR3 length: 16 amino acids. The CDR3 loop reads CASSLSGPQGTDTQYF. The CDR3 nucleotides read TGTGCCAGCAGCTTAAGCGGGCCACAGGGGACAGATACGCAGTATTTT.

Only one count was recorded for this clone. The chain uses TRBV25-1 and TRBJ2-1, with TRBD1 matching 8 bases. The germline gives CDR1 MGHDK, CDR2 SYGVNS. The CDR3 length is 15 residues. Losses at the gene ends were 5 bases for V and 7 bases for J; bases not matched to a gene: 10. The CDR3 reads CASSLRTGQVNEQFF. The CDR3 coding sequence is TGTGCCAGCAGTCTTAGGACAGGGCAGGTAAATGAGCAGTTCTTC. Using reference TRBV25-1 and TRBJ2-1 for the parts outside the CDR3, the full variable domain is EADIYQTPRYLVIGTGKKITLECSQTMGHDKMYWYQQDPGMELHLIHYSYGVNSTEKGDLSSESTVSRIRTEHFPLTLESARPSHTSQYLCASSLRTGQVNEQFFGPGTRLTVL.

The J gene is TRBJ1-2, the V gene TRBV27; 9 bases map to TRBD1. CDR1 is MNHEY and CDR2 is SMNVEV in the germline V gene (reference sequence). CDR3 length equals 16 residues. V gave up 5 bases and J gave up 3 bases; unmatched junction bases: 10. The CDR3 loop reads CASSLGQGTGDYGYTF. The CDR3, as DNA: TGTGCCAGCAGTCTCGGACAGGGGACCGGGGACTATGGCTACACCTTC.

The chain's CDR3 is CASSILPGLEQYF. The CDR3 bases are TGTGCCAGTAGTATTTTACCAGGTCTTGAGCAGTACTTC. The chain combines TRBV19 with TRBJ2-7; D call uncertain. V lost 3 bases to trimming and J lost 7 bases, with 13 bases between them. Germline V gene sequence: CDR1 LNHDA, CDR2 SQIVND (reference sequence). CDR3 length: 13 residues.

The genes are TRBV18 and TRBJ1-1; D remains ambiguous. The CDR3 contains 16 residues. V was shortened by 3 bases and J by 1 base, with 15 bases between the two germline ends. Germline V lookup: CDR1 KGHSH, CDR2 LQKENI. CDR3 nucleotide sequence: TGTGCCAGCTCACCGCGTGGAGGCGGGGAGAACACTGAAGCTTTCTTT. This translates into CASSPRGGGENTEAFF.

This sequence joins TRBV24-1 and TRBJ2-3; possible D gene TRBD1, 5 bases. Germline V gives CDR1 KGHDR, CDR2 SFDVKD. With 8 bases removed from V and 3 bases from J, the gap between germline ends came to 20 bases. The CDR3 contains 16 residues. CDR3 coding DNA: TGTGCCACCACCCGAGGTTTAGGGGATACGACAGATACGCAGTATTTT. Translating gives CATTRGLGDTTDTQYF.

V and J are TRBV29-1 and TRBJ2-5; TRBD1 might be the D (6 bases). The CDR3 is 11 amino acids. Per germline, CDR1 SQVTM and CDR2 ANQGSEA. Trimming took 4 bases from V and 5 from J, leaving 8 bases between them. The CDR3 DNA reads TGCAGCGTTGCAGGGGTTGAGACCCAGTACTTC. Translated: CSVAGVETQYF.

This clone was counted a single time. The V and J genes are TRBV18 and TRBJ2-5; D is ambiguous. Deletions cut 1 base from V and 2 bases from J, with 8 bases between. Germline lookup yields CDR1 KGHSH and CDR2 LQKENI. The CDR3 contains 14 residues. The CDR3 loop is CASSPRASQETQYF. In nucleotides, the CDR3 is TGTGCCAGCTCACCACGGGCGTCACAAGAGACCCAGTACTTC. Based on the CDR3 plus reference TRBV18 and TRBJ2-5, the full variable domain is NAGVMQNPRHLVRRRGQEARLRCSPMKGHSHVYWYRQLPEEGLKFMVYLQKENIIDESGMPKERFSAEFPKEGPSILRIQQVVRGDSAAYFCASSPRASQETQYFGPGTRLLVL.

This chain links TRBV6-1 with TRBJ1-4; D possibly corresponds to TRBD1 (6 bases). Germline V gene sequence: CDR1 MNHNS, CDR2 SASEGT. V was pared by 2 bases and J by 8 bases, with 12 bases between. The CDR3 is 14 residues long. CDR3 DNA: TGTGCCAGCAGTGAACAGGGGATTGGAGAAAAACTGTTTTTT. It yields the protein CASSEQGIGEKLFF.

V gene TRBV5-1 combines with J gene TRBJ1-4, with 10 bases matching TRBD1. CDR3 length: 15 amino acids. Germline loops: CDR1 SGHRS, CDR2 YFSETQ. V trimming: 0 bases; J trimming: 8 bases; junction bases outside the gene matches: 4. CDR3 amino acids: CASSLGGTGEEKLFF. The CDR3 bases are TGCGCCAGCAGCTTGGGAGGGACAGGGGAGGAAAAACTGTTTTTT.

The chain is built from TRBV12-3 or TRBV12-4 and TRBJ1-1; perhaps TRBD1 as D (5 bases). V shed 3 bases and J shed 11 bases, with 13 bases lying between them. The CDR3 contains 12 residues. The CDR3 sequence: CASSLGGERAFF. CDR3 in DNA: TGTGCCAGCAGTTTGGGGGGGGAGAGGGCTTTCTTT.

The gene calls are TRBV24-1 and TRBJ1-5, with 11 bases fitting TRBD1. J was trimmed by 6 bases and V by 5 bases; bases with no gene match: 2. Germline CDR1 and CDR2: KGHDR and SFDVKD. The CDR3 spans 14 residues. CDR3 amino acids: CATSGTGGIQPQHF. CDR3 nucleotides: TGTGCCACCAGTGGGACAGGGGGCATTCAGCCCCAGCATTTT.

V is TRBV5-4 and J is TRBJ1-1; 7 positions agree with TRBD1. Germline V gene lookup returns CDR1 SGHNT and CDR2 YYREEE (reference sequence). V was pared by 0 bases and J by 0 bases, with 2 bases of the junction left unmatched. This CDR3 contains 15 residues. The CDR3 loop is CASSLVGGMNTEAFF. The CDR3 bases are TGTGCCAGCAGCTTGGTAGGGGGCATGAACACTGAAGCTTTCTTT.

The chain couples TRBV4-1 to TRBJ2-3; 10 nucleotides agree with TRBD2. CDR1 and CDR2 from the germline V gene are MGHRA and YSYEKL. V lost 4 bases, J lost 1 base, and 5 bases stayed unmatched. The CDR3 is 16 amino acids. CDR3 in amino acids: CASSLQGTSGTDTQYF. CDR3 sequence (DNA): TGCGCCAGCAGCCTCCAAGGGACTAGCGGCACAGATACGCAGTATTTT.

This chain connects TRBV2 to TRBJ2-4; TRBD2 agrees at 9 bases. The V gene's germline CDR1 is SNHLY and CDR2 FYNNEI. The trim removed 5 bases at V and 0 bases at J, leaving 8 bases unmatched. The CDR3 spans 17 residues. The CDR3 nucleotides read TGTGCCAGCAGTAGGAACAGCGGGGGGCTAGCCAAAAACATTCAGTACTTC. This encodes CASSRNSGGLAKNIQYF.

This chain links TRBV11-1 with TRBJ2-7; D may be TRBD1 (6 bases). Germline loops: CDR1 SGHAT, CDR2 FQDESV (reference sequence). This CDR3 contains 14 residues. V was cut by 3 bases and J by 6 bases, with 15 bases left in between. The CDR3 nucleotides are TGTGCCAGCAGCTTTGCAGGGGAAGTGGGCGAGCAGTACTTC. The encoded protein is CASSFAGEVGEQYF.

The chain combines TRBV7-9 with TRBJ2-7, with 8 bases matching TRBD1. The germline CDR1 and CDR2 sequences are SEHNR and FQNEAQ (reference sequence). With 5 bases clipped from V and 1 base from J, the junction kept 7 bases outside the gene matches. The CDR3 totals 15 residues. The CDR3 protein is CASSPQQGGSYEQYF. For the CDR3, the DNA is TGTGCCAGCAGCCCCCAACAGGGGGGATCCTACGAGCAGTACTTC.

The count of this clone is one. The chain recombines TRBV19 with TRBJ1-2; possible D gene TRBD1, 6 bases. Germline-derived CDR1 and CDR2 are LNHDA and SQIVND (reference sequence). CDR3 length: 14 amino acids. V was cut by 5 bases and J by 7 bases, with 17 bases left in between. The chain's CDR3 is CASSLRQAGVGYTF. CDR3 coding DNA: TGTGCCAGTAGTCTTAGACAGGCGGGTGTTGGCTACACCTTC.

The J gene is TRBJ2-2, the V gene TRBV6-5, with 11 bases lining up with TRBD1. Trimming cost V 9 bases and J 4 bases; bases outside gene matches: 7. Per the germline V gene, CDR1 is MNHEY and CDR2 is SVGAGI. The CDR3 is made up of 15 amino acids. In DNA, the CDR3 is TGTGCCAGTTCCCGGGACAGGGGGGCCACCGGGGAGCTGTTTTTT. Protein product: CASSRDRGATGELFF.

The chain recombines TRBV6-5 with TRBJ2-1; TRBD1 agrees at 10 bases. Per germline, CDR1 MNHEY and CDR2 SVGAGI. V was clipped by 7 bases and J by 2 bases; unmatched bases: 5. The CDR3 runs to 15 residues. CDR3 DNA sequence: TGTGCCAGCACCCGGGACAGGGGAGCCTACAATGAGCAGTTCTTC. Translation gives CASTRDRGAYNEQFF.

This clone was seen only once. The chain joins TRBV6-5 to TRBJ1-2, with TRBD1 matching 8 bases. Germline V gene lookup returns CDR1 MNHEY and CDR2 SVGAGI. Losses at the gene ends were 2 bases for V and 6 bases for J; bases not matched to a gene: 8. The CDR3 extends over 15 amino acids. Written as DNA, the CDR3 is TGTGCCAGCAGTTACCTCAGGGGGCTAAGGGATGGCTACACCTTC. This sequence encodes CASSYLRGLRDGYTF.

The chain carries TRBV11-3 and TRBJ2-1; 8 bases match TRBD2. Germline lookup yields CDR1 SGHNT and CDR2 YENEEA. The V gene end was trimmed by 5 bases and the J gene end by 1 base; junction bases not matched to a gene: 4. This CDR3 has 15 residues. The CDR3 loop is CASSPSGYSYNEQFF. The DNA of the CDR3 is TGTGCCAGCAGCCCTAGCGGGTATTCCTACAATGAGCAGTTCTTC.

This chain connects TRBV18 to TRBJ2-3, with TRBD1 identical over 7 bases. The germline V gene has CDR1 KGHSH and CDR2 LQKENI. Trimming at V came to 0 bases and at J to 1 base, leaving 7 bases not matched to a gene. The CDR3 consists of 17 residues. This CDR3 reads CASSPPKGQGGTDTQYF. The CDR3 bases are TGTGCCAGCTCACCACCTAAGGGCCAGGGGGGCACAGATACGCAGTATTTT.

The chain has TRBV29-1 and TRBJ2-7; 7 bases fit TRBD1. Looked up from germline, CDR1 is SQVTM and CDR2 is ANQGSEA. The CDR3 is 15 residues long. V lost 2 bases to trimming and J lost 3 bases; unmatched junction nucleotides: 10. The DNA for the CDR3 is TGCAGCGTTGAACAGAGTGGGACAGCCCACTACGAGCAGTACTTC. This translates into CSVEQSGTAHYEQYF.

This clone was seen more than once but under ten times. The CDR3 DNA reads as TGTGCCAGCAGCACCGTATGGCTAGCGGGGGACGGGAATGAGCAGTTCTTC. Its protein is CASSTVWLAGDGNEQFF. The genes are TRBV7-8 and TRBJ2-1; 10 bases are a match to TRBD2. The V gene's germline CDR1 is SGHVS and CDR2 FQNEAQ. The CDR3 runs 17 residues. Losses at the gene ends were 5 bases for V and 7 bases for J; bases not matched to a gene: 14.

V usage is TRBV30 and J usage is TRBJ2-5; 9 bases align to TRBD2. This CDR3 contains 15 residues. Germline loops: CDR1 GTSNPN, CDR2 SVGIG (reference sequence). V was pared by 0 bases and J by 4 bases, with 6 bases of the junction left unmatched. The CDR3 DNA reads TGTGCCTGGAGTGTAAGCCTAGCGGGAAGAGAGACCCAGTACTTC. Amino acids: CAWSVSLAGRETQYF.

J is TRBJ1-4 and V is TRBV15; the D gene is possibly TRBD1 (6 bases). CDR3 length equals 17 residues. CDR1 LNHNV and CDR2 YYDKDF come from the germline V gene (reference sequence). The V gene lost 1 base and the J gene lost 2 bases, with 14 bases spanning the gap. For the CDR3, the DNA is TGTGCCACCAGCAGAGTATGGGGGCGCGGGACTAATGAAAAACTGTTTTTT. This encodes CATSRVWGRGTNEKLFF. The entire variable domain, with the rest obtained from reference TRBV15 and TRBJ1-4, is as follows: DAMVIQNPRYQVTQFGKPVTLSCSQTLNHNVMYWYQQKSSQAPKLLFHYYDKDFNNEADTPDNFQSRRPNTSFCFLDIRSPGLGDTAMYLCATSRVWGRGTNEKLFFGSGTQLSVL.